This T cell receptor (beta chain) derives from a study of shared clonotypes between healthy human individuals. After removal of 4 bases from V and 2 bases from J, the junction contained 8 bases not matched to a gene. CDR3 size: 15 residues. Germline values: CDR1 SGDLS, CDR2 YYNGEE. The study's findings and limits: Sequencing depth was predicted to influence how clonotypes are shared among donors.

This clone was recorded many times. The antigen is not known. Once extracted for a subset, genomic DNA was divided evenly among several immunoSEQ plates. TCRdb's copy holds only in-frame clones and misses some; the assay was immunoSEQ multiplex PCR. This table holds 450,000 to 650,000 clones, roughly 79% found once. J is TRBJ1-1 and V is TRBV9; 7 bases agree with TRBD1. This TCR derives from a woman in her thirties or forties in good health. Some clones in this sample may be carry-over from other donors' samples. The sequencing sample was made of PBMCs. CDR3 loop: CASSPTGTVNTEAFF. CDR3 bases: TGTGCCAGCAGCCCGACCGGGACAGTAAACACTGAAGCTTTCTTT.